Here is one TCR beta chain with its context. Germline lookup yields CDR1 SGHAT and CDR2 FQNNGV. Trimming took 8 bases from V and 5 from J; bases not matched to a gene: 6. This CDR3 is built from 13 residues. This entry comes from a study of blood T cell repertoires in COVID-19. Across the study: Whether acute or convalescent, the COVID-19 samples came from the United States, Italy and Spain. Sources were T cells, B-cell-depleted T cells, or PBMCs; the material itself was cDNA or gDNA.

Original processing methods: How many nucleated cells were present was estimated from reference gene primer amplification. Libraries were prepared by immunoSEQ multiplex PCR; TCRdb keeps only in-frame clonotypes and omits some of them. V and J calls and clone size are as listed in that table; D and trimming were resolved from the DNA. The sample has roughly 79,000 clones, approximately 86% seen once; the top ten hold roughly 6.1%. The sequence came from a woman between 50 and 59 years old with acute or convalescent COVID-19. Sequencing used peripheral blood. J is TRBJ2-1 and V is TRBV11-2; TRBD1 aligns across 7 bases. CDR3 sequence reads: CASLGTANNEQFF. CDR3 DNA: TGTGCCAGCCTCGGGACAGCAAACAATGAGCAGTTCTTC.